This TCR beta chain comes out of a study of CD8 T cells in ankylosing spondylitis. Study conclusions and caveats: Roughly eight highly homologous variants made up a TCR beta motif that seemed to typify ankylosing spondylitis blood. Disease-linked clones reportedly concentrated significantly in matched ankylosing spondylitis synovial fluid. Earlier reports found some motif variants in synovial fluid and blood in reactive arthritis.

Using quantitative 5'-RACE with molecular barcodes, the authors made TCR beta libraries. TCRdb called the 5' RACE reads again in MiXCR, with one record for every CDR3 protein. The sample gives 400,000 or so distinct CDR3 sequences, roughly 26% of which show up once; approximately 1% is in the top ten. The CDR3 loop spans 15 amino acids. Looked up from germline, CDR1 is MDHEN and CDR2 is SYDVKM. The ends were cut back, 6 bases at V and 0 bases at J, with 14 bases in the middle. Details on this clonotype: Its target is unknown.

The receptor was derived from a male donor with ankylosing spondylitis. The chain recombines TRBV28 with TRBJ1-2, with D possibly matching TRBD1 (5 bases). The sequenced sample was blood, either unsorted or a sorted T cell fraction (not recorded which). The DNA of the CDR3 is TGTGCCAGCAGCTCCCCTAGGGGCGCTAACTATGGCTACACCTTC. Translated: CASSSPRGANYGYTF.